These 3 T cell receptor beta chains came from one sample sequenced in a study of shared clonotypes between healthy human individuals. The method was immunoSEQ multiplex PCR; TCRdb's version includes in-frame clones alone and lacks a portion of them. This table has around 500,000 clones, over 60% appearing once. Sequences were obtained from PBMCs. The receptors stem from a woman aged 35 to 49 in good health. Some clones in this sample may be carry-over from other donors' samples.

CDR3 DNA: TGTGCCAGCAGCTTTCGTGAGGGGGACTCCTACGAGCAGTACTTC. This gives the protein CASSFREGDSYEQYF. V and J are TRBV7-8 and TRBJ2-7; tentatively, D is TRBD1 (6 bases). The germline V gene encodes CDR1 SGHVS and CDR2 FQNEAQ. This CDR3 contains 15 residues. Trimming left V 3 bases short and J 0 bases short, with 12 bases between.

V is TRBV11-2 and J is TRBJ2-7, with D perhaps given as TRBD1 or TRBD2 (5 bases each). Trimming stripped 1 base from V and 6 bases from J, with 13 bases between. This CDR3 has 14 residues. The germline gives CDR1 SGHAT, CDR2 FQNNGV. CDR3 nucleotide sequence: TGTGCCAGCAGCTTAGGCGTTCAGGGACGCGAGCAGTACTTC. Protein: CASSLGVQGREQYF. Variable domain in full (rest from reference TRBV11-2 and TRBJ2-7): EAGVAQSPRYKIIEKRQSVAFWCNPISGHATLYWYQQILGQGPKLLIQFQNNGVVDDSQLPKDRFSAERLKGVDSTLKIQPAKLEDSAVYLCASSLGVQGREQYFGPGTRLTVT.

This clone has at least ten counts. J is TRBJ2-2 and V is TRBV18, with TRBD1 identical over 11 bases. Trimming at V came to 3 bases and at J to 7 bases, leaving 10 bases not matched to a gene. Germline V gene lookup returns CDR1 KGHSH and CDR2 LQKENI. The CDR3 is made up of 17 amino acids. CDR3 in DNA: TGTGCCAGCTCACCGGCGAGGACAGGGGGCGTCAGCGGGGAGCTGTTTTTT. This translates into CASSPARTGGVSGELFF.